These 18 T cell receptor beta chains share one sample of origin, sequenced in a study of cytomegalovirus exposure and HLA in healthy donors. Use of 60 Vbeta and 13 Jbeta primers characterized the PCR. Method: immunoSEQ multiplex PCR; TCRdb's copy keeps in-frame clones and lacks some. This table holds 90,000 to 150,000 clones, 15% to 17% found once. Sequences were obtained from PBMCs. The receptor source for this set is a woman aged 18-30 years in good health and CMV-seronegative.

This clone was observed a few times. The chain links TRBV6-1 to TRBJ1-5; 7 nucleotides match TRBD1. The CDR3 length is 14 residues. The germline V gene has CDR1 MNHNS and CDR2 SASEGT. J lost 6 bases, V lost 7 bases, and 9 bases had no gene match. This CDR3 is CASKETGVGQPQHF. Here the CDR3 DNA reads TGTGCCAGCAAAGAAACAGGGGTTGGTCAGCCCCAGCATTTT.

This sequence joins TRBV7-9 and TRBJ2-2, with 10 bases that match TRBD2. Trimming at V came to 5 bases and at J to 7 bases, leaving 7 bases not matched to a gene. There are 15 residues in the CDR3. Germline V gene sequence: CDR1 SEHNR, CDR2 FQNEAQ (reference sequence). CDR3 in DNA: TGTGCCAGCAGCCAGCGGGAGGGCCGAAGCGGGGAGCTGTTTTTT. It is translated as CASSQREGRSGELFF.

This clone appeared a few times. Different DNA sequences within this sample yield the same CDR3. The V call is TRBV18, the J call TRBJ1-5, with D perhaps matching TRBD1 (5 bases). CDR1 and CDR2 (germline): KGHSH, LQKENI. The CDR3 runs to 16 residues. Trimming removed 3 bases from V and 0 bases from J, with 12 bases in between. In nucleotides, the CDR3 is TGTGCCAGCTCACCCGCCGGGGGACGTAGCAATCAGCCCCAGCATTTT. Its protein is CASSPAGGRSNQPQHF.

This clone was detected a few times. This rearrangement joins TRBV25-1 to TRBJ1-2; no definite D call. The V gene lost 6 bases and the J gene lost 4 bases, with 9 bases spanning the gap. Germline CDR1 reads MGHDK; CDR2 reads SYGVNS. CDR3 length: 12 residues. The chain's CDR3 is CASSDSFYGYTF. In nucleotides, the CDR3 is TGTGCCAGCAGCGACTCCTTCTATGGCTACACCTTC.

The V gene is TRBV28, the J gene TRBJ1-4, with D possibly being TRBD1 (5 bases). V lost 3 bases to trimming and J lost 0 bases, with 14 bases between them. Germline assignment: CDR1 MDHEN and CDR2 SYDVKM. The CDR3 has 17 residues. The CDR3 nucleotides are TGTGCCAGCAGTTTGGGTGGGGGGAGGTCAACTAATGAAAAACTGTTTTTT. Amino acid sequence: CASSLGGGRSTNEKLFF.

This clone occurred a few times. The rearrangement links TRBV7-2 to TRBJ2-7; TRBD1 matches 8 bases. From germline, CDR1 is SGHTA and CDR2 FQGNSA. V gave up 5 bases and J gave up 5 bases; unmatched junction bases: 8. The CDR3 has 14 residues. CDR3 nucleotides: TGTGCCAGCAGCCCGAGACTACAGGGGGACGAGCAGTACTTC. This codes for CASSPRLQGDEQYF.

This clone was detected only a few times. The J gene is TRBJ1-4, the V gene TRBV20-1; D is uncertain. The V end was cut by 2 bases, the J end by 10 bases, with 8 bases between. Germline V CDR1 and CDR2: DFQATT, SNEGSKA (reference sequence). CDR3 length: 11 residues. DNA of the CDR3: TGCAGTGCTAGACGGGGTGTAAAACTGTTTTTT. It codes for CSARRGVKLFF.

The rearrangement links TRBV30 to TRBJ2-3; 13 bases are shared with TRBD2. V shed 3 bases and J 2 bases; nucleotides not matched to a gene: 11. Per germline, CDR1 GTSNPN and CDR2 SVGIG (reference sequence). CDR3 length: 18 amino acids. CDR3 amino acids: CAWRGGLAGLRSTDTQYF. Here the CDR3 DNA reads TGTGCCTGGAGGGGGGGACTAGCGGGACTTCGTTCCACAGATACGCAGTATTTT.

This chain joins TRBV29-1 and TRBJ2-1, with D perhaps TRBD1 or TRBD2 (5 bases each). V was cut by 4 bases and J by 0 bases, with 10 bases left in between. From germline, CDR1 is SQVTM and CDR2 ANQGSEA. This CDR3 has 14 amino acids. The CDR3 DNA follows: TGCAGCGTTGGAGAGGGGCCCTCCTACAATGAGCAGTTCTTC. It translates to CSVGEGPSYNEQFF.

This clone has only a few counts. This sequence joins TRBV5-4 and TRBJ1-2; 7 bases are shared with TRBD1. The CDR3 extends over 13 amino acids. V trimming: 7 bases; J trimming: 7 bases; junction bases outside the gene matches: 10. Per the germline V gene, CDR1 is SGHNT and CDR2 is YYREEE (reference sequence). DNA of the CDR3: TGTGCCAGCTTCCTTGGGCAGGGGGGTGGCTACACCTTC. Amino acid sequence: CASFLGQGGGYTF.

This clone has more than one count but fewer than ten. The rearrangement uses TRBV5-4 and TRBJ2-5; possibly TRBD2 for D (5 bases). This CDR3 has 13 amino acids. Trimming removed 6 bases from V and 1 base from J, with 10 bases in between. Germline CDR1 SGHNT, CDR2 YYREEE (reference sequence). CDR3 region: CASKDSVQETQYF. CDR3 nucleotide sequence: TGTGCCAGCAAGGACTCGGTCCAAGAGACCCAGTACTTC. Combining the CDR3 with reference TRBV5-4 and TRBJ2-5 gives the whole variable domain ETGVTQSPTHLIKTRGQQVTLRCSSQSGHNTVSWYQQALGQGPQFIFQYYREEENGRGNFPPRFSGLQFPNYSSELNVNALELDDSALYLCASKDSVQETQYFGPGTRLLVL.

This clone was picked up a small number of times. CDR3 loop: CASSSLRGGYNEQFF. The DNA for the CDR3 is TGTGCCAGCAGCAGTCTGCGGGGGGGTTACAATGAGCAGTTCTTC. The chain uses TRBV5-6 and TRBJ2-1; 9 nucleotides agree with TRBD2. This CDR3 has 15 amino acids. V lost 4 bases and J lost 4; bases outside the gene matches: 6. Germline loops: CDR1 SGHDT, CDR2 YYEEEE.

The chain links TRBV29-1 to TRBJ2-3; 14 bases fit TRBD2. This CDR3 is 14 amino acids long. CDR1 SQVTM and CDR2 ANQGSEA come from the germline V gene. V lost 4 bases to trimming and J lost 3 bases; unmatched junction nucleotides: 0. The CDR3 reads CSVGTSGGTDTQYF. Here the CDR3 DNA reads TGCAGCGTTGGGACTAGCGGGGGGACAGATACGCAGTATTTT.

This clone came up a few times. The chain uses TRBV18 and TRBJ1-1, with D tentatively TRBD1 (5 bases). Trimming cost V 6 bases and J 6 bases, with 17 bases left between them. CDR3 size: 14 residues. Per germline, CDR1 KGHSH and CDR2 LQKENI. CDR3 nucleotide sequence: TGTGCCAGCTCCCTCTCAGGCGAGACAGCTGAAGCTTTCTTT. It translates to CASSLSGETAEAFF.

This clone came up a few times. The rearrangement uses TRBV9 and TRBJ2-5; TRBD2 agrees at 8 bases. The V segment lost 0 bases and the J segment 4 bases; nucleotides outside the gene matches: 11. Germline lookup yields CDR1 SGDLS and CDR2 YYNGEE. This CDR3 spans 17 amino acids. Here the CDR3 reads CASSVATPGSGAETQYF. CDR3 in DNA: TGTGCCAGCAGCGTAGCTACACCAGGTAGCGGGGCAGAGACCCAGTACTTC.

This clone was seen at least ten times. This chain connects TRBV5-8 to TRBJ1-1; possibly TRBD1 for D (5 bases). Germline V lookup: CDR1 SGHTS, CDR2 YDEGEE. V was shortened by 2 bases and J by 11 bases, with 16 bases between the two germline ends. This CDR3 has 13 amino acids. CDR3 DNA sequence: TGTGCCAGCAGCTTTTGGCCGGGAGAGGGGGCTTTCTTT. Protein: CASSFWPGEGAFF.

The sample holds many counts of this clone. The J gene is TRBJ2-1, the V gene TRBV19; 9 bases match TRBD1. The CDR3 sequence is 16 residues long. Germline CDR1 LNHDA, CDR2 SQIVND (reference sequence). V gave up 5 bases and J gave up 6 bases; unmatched junction bases: 11. This CDR3 is CASSPQGQGKRNEQFF. The CDR3, as DNA: TGTGCCAGTAGTCCCCAGGGACAGGGTAAGCGCAATGAGCAGTTCTTC.

The chain uses TRBV27 and TRBJ1-6; tentatively, D is TRBD1 (5 bases). This CDR3 has 14 amino acids. V lost 2 bases and J lost 7, with 9 bases in between. The germline V gene has CDR1 MNHEY and CDR2 SMNVEV (reference sequence). Here the CDR3 DNA reads TGTGCCAGCAGTTTAGCAGGGCGGAATTCACCCCTCCACTTT. This translates into CASSLAGRNSPLHF.